This T cell receptor (beta chain) stems from a study of immune characterization of retroperitoneal liposarcoma (dated by TCRdb to between 2018 and 2020). Libraries were prepared through PCR. Reads for this sample came from a NextSeq 500. In TCRdb, the public reads were trimmed at Q25 with fastp and aligned with MiXCR, with productive beta chains retained. Rows with a matching CDR3 protein are joined into one entry that keeps the most common DNA and genes. The sample table lists 2,100 or so distinct CDR3 sequences, about 35% of them with a count of one. Clones ranked in the top ten supply 16% of the sample. From V the trimming removes 5 bases and from J it removes 0 bases, while the gene matches leave 3 bases of the junction unaccounted for. The germline V gene yields MDHEN for CDR1 and SYDVKM for CDR2. The CDR3 sequence holds 16 residues, the cysteine and phenylalanine included. Only the CDR3 DNA stays, 48 bases, in frame from base 1.

A note on this clonotype: Its binding antigen is unknown. No per-base quality is available; no much larger clone lies one base away.

What was sequenced was tumor tissue. The chain joins TRBV28 to TRBJ2-1, with 11 bases in between that match TRBD2. This receptor was obtained from a male donor with retroperitoneal liposarcoma. For the CDR3, the sequence is CASSSLAGGSYNEQFF. The DNA sequence is given as TGTGCCAGCAGTAGTCTAGCGGGAGGCTCCTACAATGAGCAGTTCTTC.